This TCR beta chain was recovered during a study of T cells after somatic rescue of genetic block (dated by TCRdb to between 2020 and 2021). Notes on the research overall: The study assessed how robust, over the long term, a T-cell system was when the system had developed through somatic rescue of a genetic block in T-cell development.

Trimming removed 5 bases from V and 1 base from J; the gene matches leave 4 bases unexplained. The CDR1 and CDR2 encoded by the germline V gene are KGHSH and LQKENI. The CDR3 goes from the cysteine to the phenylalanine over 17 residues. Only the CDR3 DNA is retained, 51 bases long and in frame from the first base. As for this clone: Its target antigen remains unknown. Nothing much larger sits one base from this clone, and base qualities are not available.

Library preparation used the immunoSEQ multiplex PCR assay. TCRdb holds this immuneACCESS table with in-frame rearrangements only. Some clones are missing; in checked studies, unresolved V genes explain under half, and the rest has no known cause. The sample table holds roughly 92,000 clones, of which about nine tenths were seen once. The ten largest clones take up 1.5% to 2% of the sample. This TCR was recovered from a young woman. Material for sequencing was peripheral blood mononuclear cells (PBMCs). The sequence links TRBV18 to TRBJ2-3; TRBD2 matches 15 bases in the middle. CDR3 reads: CASSTGLAGGGTDTQYF. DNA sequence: TGTGCCAGCTCAACTGGACTAGCGGGGGGGGGCACAGATACGCAGTATTTT. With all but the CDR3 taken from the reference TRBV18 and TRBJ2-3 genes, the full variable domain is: NAGVMQNPRHLVRRRGQEARLRCSPMKGHSHVYWYRQLPEEGLKFMVYLQKENIIDESGMPKERFSAEFPKEGPSILRIQQVVRGDSAAYFCASSTGLAGGGTDTQYFGPGTRLTVL.